This T cell receptor (beta chain) was retrieved from a study of cytomegalovirus exposure and HLA in healthy donors. The PCR contained 60 Vbeta and 13 Jbeta primers. TCRdb's table, derived via immunoSEQ multiplex PCR, lists solely in-frame clones and lacks some. This listing includes tens of thousands of clones. Study findings and constraints: Most TCR beta V segments were productive about 87% or about 30% of the time in an earlier analysis.

Comments on this clone: Its antigen remains unknown.

The germline gives CDR1 SGHDT, CDR2 YYEEEE. Trimming cost V 4 bases and J 5 bases; bases outside gene matches: 5. The CDR3 sequence is 14 residues long. The gene calls are TRBV5-6 and TRBJ2-2; TRBD1 matches at 7 bases. What was sequenced was PBMCs. This TCR was sampled from a woman aged 25 to 39 in good health and CMV-seronegative. Written as DNA, the CDR3 is TGTGCCAGCAGCCTGGGACAGAAAACCGGGGAGCTGTTTTTT. It yields the protein CASSLGQKTGELFF.